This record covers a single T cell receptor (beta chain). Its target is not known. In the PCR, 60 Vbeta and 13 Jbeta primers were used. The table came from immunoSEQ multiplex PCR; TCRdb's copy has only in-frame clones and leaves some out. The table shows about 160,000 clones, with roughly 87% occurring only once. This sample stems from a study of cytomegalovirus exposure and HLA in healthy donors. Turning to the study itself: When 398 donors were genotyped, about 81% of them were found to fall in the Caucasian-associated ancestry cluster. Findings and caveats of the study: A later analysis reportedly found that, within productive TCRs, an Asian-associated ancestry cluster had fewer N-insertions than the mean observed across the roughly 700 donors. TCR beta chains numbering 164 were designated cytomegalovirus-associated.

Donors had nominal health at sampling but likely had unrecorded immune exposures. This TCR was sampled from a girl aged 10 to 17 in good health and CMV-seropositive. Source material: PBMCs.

DNA of the CDR3: TGTGCCTGGAGTCTCCAGGGGCCTACCTACGAGCAGTACTTC. Protein sequence: CAWSLQGPTYEQYF. This chain links TRBV30 with TRBJ2-7; D is possibly TRBD1 (6 bases). The CDR3 is 14 amino acids. The germline CDR1 and CDR2 sequences are GTSNPN and SVGIG (reference sequence). V lost 2 bases, J lost 2 bases, and 13 bases lay in between.